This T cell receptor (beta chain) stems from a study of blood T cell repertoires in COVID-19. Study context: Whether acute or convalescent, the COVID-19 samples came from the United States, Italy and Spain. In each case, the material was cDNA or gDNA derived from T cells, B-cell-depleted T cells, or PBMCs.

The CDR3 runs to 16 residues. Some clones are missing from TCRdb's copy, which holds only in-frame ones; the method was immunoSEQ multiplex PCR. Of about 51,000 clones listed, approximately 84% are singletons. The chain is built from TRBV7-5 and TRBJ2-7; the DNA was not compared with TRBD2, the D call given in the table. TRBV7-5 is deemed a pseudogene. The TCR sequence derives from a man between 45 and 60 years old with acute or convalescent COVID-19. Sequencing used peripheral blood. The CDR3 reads CARSKTTSGATYEQYF. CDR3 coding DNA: TGTGCCAGAAGCAAAACGACTAGCGGGGCAACCTACGAGCAGTACTTC.